This TCR beta chain was recovered during a study of cytomegalovirus exposure and HLA in healthy donors. General study findings and limits: Most sequenced TCRs were rare (though some public TCRs occurred in many donors). Listed as cytomegalovirus-associated were approximately 160 TCR beta chains. Reported performance of the classifier showed diagnosis of cytomegalovirus status with high specificity and sensitivity.

Using immunoSEQ multiplex PCR, the repertoire was profiled, and TCRdb retains in-frame clones only, with some absent. The sample yields over 100,000 clones, about 95% seen once. The V gene lost 2 bases and the J gene lost 4 bases, with 9 bases spanning the gap. The CDR3 spans 13 residues. In germline, CDR1 is KGHSH, CDR2 LQKENI. This clone was seen a single time. The target antigen is unknown. Sequenced: PBMCs. This sequence joins TRBV18 and TRBJ2-7, with D possibly TRBD2 on 6 matching bases. This TCR was recovered from a woman between 18 and 30 years old in good health and CMV-seronegative. CDR3 DNA sequence: TGTGCCAGCTCACCAAGCGGAGGGTACGAGCAGTACTTC. It yields the protein CASSPSGGYEQYF.